This TCR beta chain was recorded in a study of shared clonotypes between healthy human individuals. As defined, naive CD8 cells were CD45RO-negative and positively selected for CCR7, with terminally differentiated effector memory CD45RA+ cells excluded. All donors were healthy HIV-negative adults lacking recent acute infections or vaccinations. Each cell subset's genomic DNA was divided evenly among several immunoSEQ plates. Original data processing: Filtering differed, since immunoSEQ gave only junction sequences and no quality scores. Sequencing used immunoSEQ multiplex PCR; TCRdb keeps in-frame clones, though not all of them. D and trimming come from the DNA, and the V and J calls and clone size come from that table. Here the sample spans 750,000 to 1,000,000 clones, 80% to 95% being singletons. The sample consisted of naive CD8+ T cells sorted from blood. The clonotype was recovered from a man aged 25-45 years in good health.

This CDR3 is CASSGGRYTGELFF. In nucleotides, the CDR3 is TGTGCCAGCAGTGGCGGGAGGTACACCGGGGAGCTGTTTTTT. The chain combines TRBV25-1 with TRBJ2-2; 8 nucleotides agree with TRBD2. Trimming took 4 bases from V and 3 from J; bases not matched to a gene: 1. The germline V gene has CDR1 MGHDK and CDR2 SYGVNS. The CDR3 sequence is 14 residues long.